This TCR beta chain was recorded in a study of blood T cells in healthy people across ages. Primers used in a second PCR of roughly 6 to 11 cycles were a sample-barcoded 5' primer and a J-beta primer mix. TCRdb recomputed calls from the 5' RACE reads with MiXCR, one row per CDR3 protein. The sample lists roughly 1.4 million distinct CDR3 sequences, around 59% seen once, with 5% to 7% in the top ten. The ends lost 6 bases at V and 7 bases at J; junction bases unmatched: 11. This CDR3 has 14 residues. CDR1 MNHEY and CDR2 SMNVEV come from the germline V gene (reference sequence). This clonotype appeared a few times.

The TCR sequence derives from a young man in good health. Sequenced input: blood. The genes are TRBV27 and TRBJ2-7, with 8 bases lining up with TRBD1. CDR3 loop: CASSHRGIAAEQYF. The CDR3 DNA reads TGTGCCAGCAGCCACAGGGGGATTGCGGCTGAGCAGTACTTC.